This T cell receptor (beta chain) stems from a study of T cells in Graves' hyperthyroidism and ophthalmopathy (dated by TCRdb to about 2019). The study in broad terms: Peripheral blood was sampled at the time of initial diagnosis, prior to any treatment. TCR V-J signatures able to tell the groups apart were searched for in a discovery cohort of 95 to 100 patients, of whom more than 40 had Graves' ophthalmopathy and 57 had stable Graves' hyperthyroidism. Prospective prediction of ophthalmopathy was tested in an independent validation cohort of approximately 18 hyperthyroidism patients and around 16 patients who later progressed to ophthalmopathy. The 85 to 100 discovery patients were divided at random into training and test sets in a 7:3 ratio. In addition, the study compared T-cell repertoires in thyroid tissue and in blood from six Graves' hyperthyroidism patients. After blood sampling, hyperthyroidism patients were treated with methimazole at a starting dose of 30 mg daily, and ophthalmopathy patients were treated with high-dose intravenous methylprednisolone. The paper reports TCR Vbeta CDR3 sequencing of 135 peripheral blood samples: some 44 ophthalmopathy, fewer than 80 hyperthyroidism and around 17 progressor patients.

TCR beta CDR3 regions were amplified from RNA transcripts. A first-round RT-PCR of the TCR CDR3 used the HTBI primer set with the Qiagen OneStep RT-PCR kit. Libraries were constructed in a second round of multiplex PCR, after which size selection and purification were performed. Libraries were sequenced paired-end with 100 bp reads on an Illumina HiSeq2000. As for the authors' bioinformatics: SOAPnuke was used to process the raw data, throwing out any read that contained adapters or uncalled bases, had a mean Phred below 15, or lacked an exact constant-primer or identifier match. High-quality paired reads were merged with COPE v1.2.5, and unique nucleotide sequences were defined as clonotypes. Clonotypes were aligned to IMGT TRBV, TRBD and TRBJ reference segments using MiTCR v1.1. The analysis included only V-J combinations with a frequency above 0.0001, which together covered about 99% of the repertoires. A TCS score was defined as the ratio of F50 (clonal expansion) to E x V (chaos), with BLOSUM62-based TCRdist applied between CDR3 peptides within each V-J. Welch's t-statistics and random forest reduced around 520 V-J features to roughly 13, which were used in a naive Bayes classifier (R e1071). The similarity between thyroid and blood repertoires was quantified using the Morisita-Horn index. TCRdb handled the public reads itself, with Q25 trimming in fastp and clone calling in MiXCR, and kept productive beta chains. Rows are unified per CDR3 protein, each entry keeping the most common DNA and genes. The V and J calls here are based on TCRdb, not the publication. This sample holds nearly 750,000 distinct CDR3 sequences; 30% to 40% were observed only once. Jointly, the top ten make up around 30% of the sample.

Stable Graves' hyperthyroidism was defined as no progression to ophthalmopathy during 18 months of follow-up. The hyperthyroidism patients were between 18 and 65 years old and newly diagnosed, with a disease duration of less than 2 months. Patients with uncontrolled infections, other autoimmune diseases, pregnancy or lactation were excluded. Diagnoses relied on clinical symptoms, serum thyroxine and TRAb, thyroid ultrasound and orbital computed tomography. Ficoll-Paque density gradient centrifugation was used to isolate PBMCs from approximately 11 ml of fresh peripheral blood. Total RNA was extracted with Trizol reagent, and quality was checked on an Agilent 2100 Bioanalyzer. Findings and caveats that apply to the study as a whole: Most expanded thyroid clonotypes (frequency above 0.001) were also detected in blood, a finding suggesting that blood repertoires may reflect thyroid immune responses. A 13 V-J signature model separated ophthalmopathy from stable hyperthyroidism, with approximately 86% sensitivity and roughly 81% specificity in cross-validation and 80%/75% in testing. No statistical method was used to set the sample size in advance, and investigators knew the group allocation. In validation, the model predicted progression to ophthalmopathy a median of 6.5 months before onset, with over 60% sensitivity and roughly 77% specificity.

This clonotype was picked up many times. It lacks a known antigen. No much larger clonotype is one base removed from it; base qualities were not supplied. Deletion took 10 bases off V and 0 bases off J, with a span of 11 bases between the germline ends. The CDR3 has 13 amino acids, counting the end cysteine and phenylalanine. The DNA shown is the 39-base CDR3, in frame from base 1. For CDR1 and CDR2, the germline V gene lists KGHDR and SFDVKD. This clonotype was obtained from a woman aged 40-49 years with Graves' hyperthyroidism. The chain couples TRBV24-1 to TRBJ1-1, with TRBD1 perhaps the D gene, on 6 matching bases. The specimen sequenced was blood. The encoded CDR3 is CATSDSLNTEAFF. In nucleotides, the sequence is TGTGCCACGTCGGACAGCTTGAACACTGAAGCTTTCTTT.